A selection of T cell receptor beta chains follows, all from one sample in a study of prognosis after radiotherapy for stage I lung cancer. From the multiplex PCR reads, TCRdb called clonotypes with MiXCR, one entry per CDR3 protein. This sample has approximately 17,000 distinct CDR3 sequences, with around 45% found just once. The material sequenced was PBMCs, taken before or after stereotactic body radiation therapy (not recorded which). These receptors all come from a donor of 50 years or more with non-small cell lung cancer. Each CDR3 is given with its conserved first and last residue. Each record gives: clone size, J gene, D gene, V gene, CDR3 protein, CDR3 DNA. D genes are given only for firm matches. Rows give clone size only sometimes, using once, few, many, or a class for an expanded clone.

size: medium-sized
J: TRBJ2-3
D: TRBD2
V: TRBV19
CDR3: CASSLIAGATDTQYF
DNA: TGTGCCAGTAGTCTAATAGCGGGAGCCACAGATACGCAGTATTTT

size: NA
J: TRBJ1-2
D: NA
V: TRBV2
CDR3: CASSEARGAYGYTF
DNA: TGTGCCAGCAGTGAAGCGCGGGGGGCCTATGGCTACACCTTC

size: few
J: TRBJ2-2
D: NA
V: TRBV24-1
CDR3: CATSDGMRNTGELFF
DNA: TGTGCCACCAGTGATGGAATGAGGAACACCGGGGAGCTGTTTTTT

size: many
J: TRBJ2-7
D: TRBD1
V: TRBV7-6
CDR3: CASSLTQGDRYEQYF
DNA: TGTGCCAGCAGCTTAACCCAAGGGGACAGATACGAGCAGTACTTC

size: many
J: TRBJ2-1
D: TRBD1
V: TRBV5-5
CDR3: CASSYGTGPYNEQFF
DNA: TGTGCCAGCAGCTATGGGACAGGCCCCTACAATGAGCAGTTCTTC

size: NA
J: TRBJ2-7
D: TRBD1
V: TRBV20-1
CDR3: CSASDRENSYEQYF
DNA: TGCAGTGCCTCCGACAGGGAAAACTCCTACGAGCAGTACTTC

size: many
J: TRBJ1-6
D: TRBD1
V: TRBV14
CDR3: CASRGTGRSPLHF
DNA: TGTGCCAGTAGAGGGACAGGACGATCACCCCTCCACTTT

size: NA
J: TRBJ2-5
D: NA
V: TRBV10-3
CDR3: CAISESKETQYF
DNA: TGTGCCATCAGTGAGTCCAAAGAGACCCAGTACTTC

size: NA
J: TRBJ2-1
D: TRBD2
V: TRBV2
CDR3: CASSVIAGGGNEQFF
DNA: TGTGCCAGCAGTGTAATAGCGGGAGGGGGGAATGAGCAGTTCTTC

size: many
J: TRBJ2-3
D: TRBD1
V: TRBV5-1
CDR3: CASSHRDRRTDTQYF
DNA: TGCGCCAGCAGCCACCGGGACAGACGCACAGATACGCAGTATTTT

size: many
J: TRBJ2-1
D: NA
V: TRBV5-6
CDR3: CASSLGEYSYGEQFF
DNA: TGTGCCAGCAGCTTGGGAGAGTACTCCTACGGGGAGCAGTTCTTC

size: many
J: TRBJ1-2
D: TRBD1
V: TRBV20-1
CDR3: CSARDPRQGGANYGYTF
DNA: TGCAGTGCTAGAGATCCTAGACAGGGAGGGGCTAACTATGGCTACACCTTC

size: NA
J: TRBJ2-2
D: NA
V: TRBV28
CDR3: CASIDRPSENTGELFF
DNA: TGTGCCAGCATCGACCGGCCTTCTGAGAACACCGGGGAGCTGTTTTTT

size: NA
J: TRBJ2-5
D: NA
V: TRBV7-9
CDR3: CASSFLGSETQYF
DNA: TGTGCCAGCAGCTTCTTGGGATCAGAGACCCAGTACTTC

size: medium-sized
J: TRBJ2-2
D: TRBD2
V: TRBV7-9
CDR3: CASRTSGSVTGELFF
DNA: TGTGCCAGCAGGACTAGCGGGAGTGTTACCGGGGAGCTGTTTTTT

size: NA
J: TRBJ2-2
D: TRBD1
V: TRBV2
CDR3: CASSQSRGKGELFF
DNA: TGTGCCAGCAGCCAATCCAGGGGGAAAGGGGAGCTGTTTTTT

size: medium-sized
J: TRBJ2-7
D: NA
V: TRBV12-3/TRBV12-4
CDR3: CASSFKPNYEQYF
DNA: TGTGCCAGCAGTTTCAAACCAAACTACGAGCAGTACTTC

size: many
J: TRBJ1-2
D: NA
V: TRBV30
CDR3: CAWRRDKREGYTF
DNA: TGTGCCTGGCGTCGCGACAAAAGGGAAGGCTACACCTTC

size: NA
J: TRBJ1-1
D: TRBD1
V: TRBV27
CDR3: CASSRDRGETEDFF
DNA: TGTGCCAGCAGTCGGGACAGGGGCGAAACTGAAGATTTCTTT

size: many
J: TRBJ2-7
D: TRBD1
V: TRBV5-6
CDR3: CASSDLGQGKSSEQYF
DNA: TGTGCCAGCAGCGACCTAGGACAGGGCAAATCGTCCGAGCAGTACTTC

size: many
J: TRBJ2-2
D: NA
V: TRBV19
CDR3: CASSIVGGNTGEPFF
DNA: TGTGCCAGTAGTATAGTTGGCGGGAACACCGGGGAGCCGTTTTTT

size: many
J: TRBJ2-3
D: NA
V: TRBV9
CDR3: CASSGDGTSTDTQYF
DNA: TGTGCCAGCAGCGGGGACGGGACTAGCACAGATACGCAGTATTTT

size: many
J: TRBJ2-3
D: NA
V: TRBV9
CDR3: CASSVEAGGTDTQYF
DNA: TGTGCCAGCAGCGTAGAAGCGGGTGGCACAGATACGCAGTATTTT

size: NA
J: TRBJ1-6
D: NA
V: TRBV28
CDR3: CASSEGGAGSPLHF
DNA: TGTGCCAGCAGTGAGGGGGGGGCTGGTTCACCCCTCCACTTT

size: many
J: TRBJ2-3
D: NA
V: TRBV5-6
CDR3: CASSLRRGSTQYF
DNA: TGTGCCAGCAGCTTGCGGAGGGGGTCTACGCAGTATTTT

size: NA
J: TRBJ2-1
D: NA
V: TRBV12-3/TRBV12-4
CDR3: CASSLENSGYNEQFF
DNA: TGTGCCAGCAGTTTAGAGAACAGCGGATACAATGAGCAGTTCTTC

size: NA
J: TRBJ2-7
D: TRBD1
V: TRBV7-2
CDR3: CASSLNRGRQYF
DNA: TGTGCCAGCAGCCTTAACAGGGGCAGGCAGTACTTC

size: NA
J: TRBJ1-5
D: TRBD1
V: TRBV6-2/TRBV6-3
CDR3: CATSLDRGSQPQHF
DNA: TGTGCCACTAGTTTGGACAGGGGGTCCCAGCCCCAGCATTTT

size: many
J: TRBJ2-1
D: NA
V: TRBV15
CDR3: CATSIRAGFEQFF
DNA: TGTGCCACCAGCATCCGGGCGGGGTTTGAGCAGTTCTTC

size: medium-sized
J: TRBJ1-5
D: TRBD1
V: TRBV20-1
CDR3: CSAGTGATLSNQPQHF
DNA: TGCAGTGCCGGGACAGGGGCGACCCTAAGCAATCAGCCCCAGCATTTT

size: NA
J: TRBJ2-7
D: TRBD1
V: TRBV6-1
CDR3: CATTQDRGSYEQYF
DNA: TGTGCCACTACTCAGGACAGGGGTTCCTACGAGCAGTACTTC

size: many
J: TRBJ2-3
D: NA
V: TRBV3-1
CDR3: CASSQADTQYF
DNA: TGTGCCAGCAGCCAGGCAGATACGCAGTATTTT

size: NA
J: TRBJ2-5
D: NA
V: TRBV6-2/TRBV6-3
CDR3: CSSSYLGGTIQETQYF
DNA: TGTTCCAGCAGTTACTTGGGCGGTACGATACAAGAGACCCAGTACTTC

size: NA
J: TRBJ2-3
D: TRBD2
V: TRBV10-3
CDR3: CAVSNPRRGVLDTQYF
DNA: TGTGCCGTCAGTAACCCAAGGCGGGGGGTTCTAGATACGCAGTATTTT

size: many
J: TRBJ1-5
D: TRBD1
V: TRBV15
CDR3: CATSRASTGRSNQPQHF
DNA: TGTGCCACCAGCAGAGCCTCGACAGGGAGGAGCAATCAGCCCCAGCATTTT

size: NA
J: TRBJ2-3
D: NA
V: TRBV19
CDR3: CASSIIPAHTDTQYF
DNA: TGTGCCAGTAGTATAATCCCTGCCCACACAGATACGCAGTATTTT

size: many
J: TRBJ1-3
D: TRBD1
V: TRBV2
CDR3: CASEQGALGNTIYF
DNA: TGTGCCAGCGAACAGGGGGCGCTCGGAAACACCATATATTTT

size: NA
J: TRBJ2-2
D: NA
V: TRBV6-2/TRBV6-3
CDR3: CASSLSFTGELFF
DNA: TGTGCCAGCAGCCTTAGTTTCACCGGGGAGCTGTTTTTT

size: NA
J: TRBJ1-6
D: NA
V: TRBV27
CDR3: CASSPLSTNSPLHF
DNA: TGTGCCAGCAGTCCTCTCTCGACCAATTCACCCCTCCACTTT

size: many
J: TRBJ2-2
D: NA
V: TRBV12-3/TRBV12-4
CDR3: CASRTDSSTGELFF
DNA: TGTGCCAGCCGAACGGACTCCTCAACCGGGGAGCTGTTTTTT

size: NA
J: TRBJ1-4
D: TRBD1
V: TRBV5-1
CDR3: CASSLGQGKSNEKLFF
DNA: TGCGCCAGCAGCTTGGGACAGGGAAAGTCCAATGAAAAACTGTTTTTT